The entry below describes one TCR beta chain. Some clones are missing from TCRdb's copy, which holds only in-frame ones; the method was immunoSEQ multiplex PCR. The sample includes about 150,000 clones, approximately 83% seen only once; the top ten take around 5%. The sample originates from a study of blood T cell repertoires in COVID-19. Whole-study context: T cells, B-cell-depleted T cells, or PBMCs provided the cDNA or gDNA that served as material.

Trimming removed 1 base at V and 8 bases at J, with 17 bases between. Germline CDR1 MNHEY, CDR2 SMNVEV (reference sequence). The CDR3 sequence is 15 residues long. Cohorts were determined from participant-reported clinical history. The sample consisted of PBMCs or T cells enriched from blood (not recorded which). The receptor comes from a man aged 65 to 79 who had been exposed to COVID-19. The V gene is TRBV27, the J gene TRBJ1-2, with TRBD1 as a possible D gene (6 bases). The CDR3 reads CASSLWGRREEGYTF. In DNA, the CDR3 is TGTGCCAGCAGTTTATGGGGGCGTAGGGAAGAAGGCTACACCTTC.